This T cell receptor beta chain was sequenced for a study of CD4 and CD8 cells across lung adenocarcinoma regions. Donors had localized lung adenocarcinoma, a non-small cell lung cancer. V was pared by 6 bases and J by 5 bases, with 22 bases between. The length of the CDR3 is 16 residues. CDR1 MNHNS and CDR2 SASEGT come from the germline V gene. This clonotype was recorded many times. TCRdb redid the calling of the PCR reads with MiXCR, one entry per CDR3 protein. Of roughly 25,000 distinct CDR3 sequences detected, roughly half appear once; the ten largest clones hold roughly 23%. Specimen: CD4+ T cells from the center of a lung tumor. V gene TRBV6-1 combines with J gene TRBJ1-2; D possibly corresponds to TRBD1 (5 bases). The source is a male donor with lung adenocarcinoma. The CD4 and CD8 labels of this study may be unreliable. CDR3 coding DNA: TGTGCCAGCAGCGACCGATCTGACAGCGAAGGGTATGGCTACACCTTC. This translates into CASSDRSDSEGYGYTF.